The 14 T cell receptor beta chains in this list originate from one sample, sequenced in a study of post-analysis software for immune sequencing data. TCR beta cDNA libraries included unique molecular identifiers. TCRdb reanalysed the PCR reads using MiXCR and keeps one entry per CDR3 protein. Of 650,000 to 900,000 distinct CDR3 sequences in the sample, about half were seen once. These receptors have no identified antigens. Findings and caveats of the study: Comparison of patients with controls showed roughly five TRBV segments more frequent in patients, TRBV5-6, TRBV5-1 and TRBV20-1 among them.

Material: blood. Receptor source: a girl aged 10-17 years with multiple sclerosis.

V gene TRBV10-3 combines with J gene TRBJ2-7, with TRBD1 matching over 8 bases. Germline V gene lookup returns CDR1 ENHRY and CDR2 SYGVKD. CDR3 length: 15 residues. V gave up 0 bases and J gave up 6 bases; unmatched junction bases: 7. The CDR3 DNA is TGTGCCATCAGTGAGTCGATTGTACAGGGGGGCGAGCAGTACTTC. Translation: CAISESIVQGGEQYF.

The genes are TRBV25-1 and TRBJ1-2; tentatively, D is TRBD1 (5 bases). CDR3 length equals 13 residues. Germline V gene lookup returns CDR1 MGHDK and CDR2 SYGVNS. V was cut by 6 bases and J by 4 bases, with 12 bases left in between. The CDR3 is CASSAGNFYGYTF. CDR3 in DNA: TGTGCCAGCAGCGCAGGGAATTTCTATGGCTACACCTTC.

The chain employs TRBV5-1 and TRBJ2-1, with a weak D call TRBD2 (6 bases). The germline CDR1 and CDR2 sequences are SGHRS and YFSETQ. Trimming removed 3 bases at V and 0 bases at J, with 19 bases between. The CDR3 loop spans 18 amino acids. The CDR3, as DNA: TGCGCCAGCAGCTGGACAAGTAGCGGCGGCAACTCCTACAATGAGCAGTTCTTC. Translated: CASSWTSSGGNSYNEQFF.

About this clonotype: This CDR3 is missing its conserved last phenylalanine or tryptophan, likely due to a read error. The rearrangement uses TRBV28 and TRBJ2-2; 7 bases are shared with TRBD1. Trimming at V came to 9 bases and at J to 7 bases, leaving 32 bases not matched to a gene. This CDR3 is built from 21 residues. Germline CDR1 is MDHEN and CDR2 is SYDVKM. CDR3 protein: CASNSALLRDSTLRRDGELFV. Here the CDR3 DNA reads TGTGCCAGTAACTCAGCCCTCTTAAGGGACAGCACCTTGAGGAGAGACGGGGAGCTGTTTGTT.

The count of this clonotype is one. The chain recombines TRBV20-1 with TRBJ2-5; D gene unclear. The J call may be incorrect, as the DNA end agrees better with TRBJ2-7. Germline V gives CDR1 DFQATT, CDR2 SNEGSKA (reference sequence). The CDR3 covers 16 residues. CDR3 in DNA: TGCAGTGCTAGTTCCCAACCGGGCCCTGAGCACTACGAGCAGTACTTC. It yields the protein CSASSQPGPEHYEQYF.

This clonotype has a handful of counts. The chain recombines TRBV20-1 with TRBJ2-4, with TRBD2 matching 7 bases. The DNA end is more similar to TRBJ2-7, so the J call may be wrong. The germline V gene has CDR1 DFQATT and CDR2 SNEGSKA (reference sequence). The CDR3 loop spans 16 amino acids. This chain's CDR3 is CSARDLSGGSSYEQYF. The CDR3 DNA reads TGCAGTGCTAGAGATCTATCGGGGGGATCTTCCTACGAGCAGTACTTC.

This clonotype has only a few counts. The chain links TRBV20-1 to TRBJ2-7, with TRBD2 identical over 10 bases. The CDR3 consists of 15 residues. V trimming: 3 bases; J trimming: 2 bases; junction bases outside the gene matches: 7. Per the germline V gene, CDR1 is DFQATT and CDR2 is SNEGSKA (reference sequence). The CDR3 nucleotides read TGCAGTGCTAGGCCAGGGACTAGCGTGACCTACGAGCAGTACTTC. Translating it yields CSARPGTSVTYEQYF.

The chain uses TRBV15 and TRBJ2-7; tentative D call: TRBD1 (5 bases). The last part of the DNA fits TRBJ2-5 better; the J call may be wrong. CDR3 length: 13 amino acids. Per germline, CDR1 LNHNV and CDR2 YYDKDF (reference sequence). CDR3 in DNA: TGTGCCACCAGCCGGTTAGGGGCAGAGACCCAGTACTTC. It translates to CATSRLGAETQYF.

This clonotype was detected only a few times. The chain's CDR3 is CASGKEAYNEQFF. In DNA form, the CDR3 reads TGTGCCAGCGGAAAGGAGGCCTACAATGAGCAGTTCTTC. This rearrangement joins TRBV11-1 to TRBJ2-1, with a possible D match to TRBD2 (5 bases). Trimming stripped 8 bases from V and 2 bases from J, with 10 bases between. Germline CDR1 is SGHAT and CDR2 is FQDESV (reference sequence). There are 13 residues in the CDR3.

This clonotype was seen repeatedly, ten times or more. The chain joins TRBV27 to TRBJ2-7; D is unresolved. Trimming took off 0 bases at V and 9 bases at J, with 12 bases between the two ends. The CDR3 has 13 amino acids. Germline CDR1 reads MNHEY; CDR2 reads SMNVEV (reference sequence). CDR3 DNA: TGTGCCAGCAGTTTATCAGTCTGGGCACCGCAGTACTTC. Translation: CASSLSVWAPQYF.

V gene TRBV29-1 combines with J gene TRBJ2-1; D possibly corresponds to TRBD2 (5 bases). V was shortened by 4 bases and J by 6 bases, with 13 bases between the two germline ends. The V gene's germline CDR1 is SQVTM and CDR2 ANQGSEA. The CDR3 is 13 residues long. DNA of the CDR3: TGCAGCGTTGTTTGGACTGTTAGCAATGAGCAGTTCTTC. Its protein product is CSVVWTVSNEQFF.

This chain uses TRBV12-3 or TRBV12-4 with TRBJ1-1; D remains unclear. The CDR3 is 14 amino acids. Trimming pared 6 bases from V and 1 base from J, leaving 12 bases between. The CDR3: CASSRPGGNTEAFF. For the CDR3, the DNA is TGTGCCAGCAGCAGGCCCGGCGGGAACACTGAAGCTTTCTTT.

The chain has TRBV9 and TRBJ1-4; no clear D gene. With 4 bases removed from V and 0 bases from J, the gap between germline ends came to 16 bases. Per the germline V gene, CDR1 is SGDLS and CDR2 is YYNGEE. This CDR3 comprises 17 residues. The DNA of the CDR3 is TGTGCCAGCAGCACGACCAAGCGGGGAGCAACTAATGAAAAACTGTTTTTT. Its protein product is CASSTTKRGATNEKLFF.

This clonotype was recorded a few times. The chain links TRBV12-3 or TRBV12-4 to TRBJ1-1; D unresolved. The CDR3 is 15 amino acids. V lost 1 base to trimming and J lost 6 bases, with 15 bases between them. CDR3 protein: CASSLGIHLNAEAFF. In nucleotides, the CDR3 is TGTGCCAGCAGTTTAGGCATACACCTTAACGCTGAAGCTTTCTTT.